The 18 T cell receptor beta chains in this list originate from one sample, sequenced in a study of blood T cell repertoires in COVID-19 (dated by TCRdb to the early 2020s). Libraries came from the immunoSEQ multiplex PCR assay. In TCRdb, the immuneACCESS table is reduced to in-frame sequences with V and J assigned. These tables do not hold every clone; where another copy was compared, an unresolved V gene accounts for under half, and the others remain unexplained. The sample profile shows approximately 260,000 clones; roughly 90% of them were found once. Together, the top ten hold less than 2.5% of the sample. Sequencing used peripheral blood. The receptors were sampled from a man aged 50-60 years with acute or convalescent COVID-19.

This clone occurred a few times. The V gene is TRBV7-2, the J gene TRBJ1-5, with TRBD1 as a possible D gene (6 bases). The V gene lost 1 base and the J gene lost 2 bases, with 9 bases spanning the gap. This CDR3 contains 15 residues. Germline V gene data show CDR1 as SGHTA and CDR2 as FQGNSA. This CDR3 is CASSLGRGGNQPQHF. The CDR3 nucleotides are TGTGCCAGCAGCTTAGGCAGGGGTGGCAATCAGCCCCAGCATTTT.

The V call is TRBV18, the J call TRBJ1-1; 9 bases agree with TRBD1. Germline V CDR1 and CDR2: KGHSH, LQKENI. This CDR3 contains 14 residues. With 4 bases clipped from V and 4 bases from J, the junction kept 4 bases outside the gene matches. DNA for the CDR3: TGTGCCAGCTCACGCGACAGGGGGTCCACTGAAGCTTTCTTT. Amino acids: CASSRDRGSTEAFF.

In this sample, this clone turned up a few times. The chain uses TRBV12-5 and TRBJ1-1; TRBD1 might be the D (6 bases). The CDR3 spans 14 residues. Trimming shortened V by 7 bases and J by 7 bases, and 19 bases separated the two germline ends. Germline CDR1 reads LGHNT; CDR2 reads FRNRAP. The CDR3 protein is CASATQGGAVEAFF. CDR3 in DNA: TGTGCTAGTGCCACCCAAGGGGGGGCAGTTGAAGCTTTCTTT.

This chain uses TRBV20-1 with TRBJ1-6; no clear D gene. There are 13 residues in the CDR3. CDR1 is DFQATT and CDR2 is SNEGSKA in the germline V gene (reference sequence). V was cut by 3 bases and J by 5 bases, with 8 bases left in between. CDR3 nucleotides: TGCAGTGCTAGTGGGCCGAATAATTCACCCCTCCACTTT. It yields the protein CSASGPNNSPLHF.

Regarding this clone: The same CDR3 arises from other DNA sequences in this sample as well. The chain uses TRBV5-4 and TRBJ1-2, with D tentatively TRBD1 (6 bases). This CDR3 is built from 13 residues. V dropped 4 bases and J dropped 2 bases, with 9 bases sitting between them. From germline, CDR1 is SGHNT and CDR2 YYREEE (reference sequence). CDR3 sequence: CASSIQGNYGYTF. The CDR3 DNA reads TGTGCCAGCAGCATACAGGGCAACTATGGCTACACCTTC.

In regard to this clone: The identical CDR3 is also encoded by other nucleotide sequences in the sample. This chain links TRBV5-1 with TRBJ2-3; D is possibly TRBD2 (6 bases). The length of the CDR3 is 14 residues. Germline CDR1 reads SGHRS; CDR2 reads YFSETQ. V lost 3 bases to trimming and J lost 2 bases, with 10 bases between them. The CDR3 DNA follows: TGCGCCAGCAGCTCGAGCGGGTCCACAGATACGCAGTATTTT. Residues: CASSSSGSTDTQYF. Based on the CDR3 plus reference TRBV5-1 and TRBJ2-3, the full variable domain is KAGVTQTPRYLIKTRGQQVTLSCSPISGHRSVSWYQQTPGQGLQFLFEYFSETQRNKGNFPGRFSGRQFSNSRSEMNVSTLELGDSALYLCASSSSGSTDTQYFGPGTRLTVL.

The chain carries TRBV11-2 and TRBJ1-4, with D possibly matching TRBD1 (6 bases). V lost 3 bases and J lost 4, with 12 bases in between. This CDR3 region has 15 residues. CDR1 SGHAT and CDR2 FQNNGV come from the germline V gene. Here the CDR3 reads CASSFKGESNEKLFF. As DNA, the CDR3 is TGTGCCAGCAGCTTTAAGGGGGAGAGTAATGAAAAACTGTTTTTT. Based on the CDR3 plus reference TRBV11-2 and TRBJ1-4, the full variable domain is EAGVAQSPRYKIIEKRQSVAFWCNPISGHATLYWYQQILGQGPKLLIQFQNNGVVDDSQLPKDRFSAERLKGVDSTLKIQPAKLEDSAVYLCASSFKGESNEKLFFGSGTQLSVL.

The CDR3 is CASSFERETQYF. CDR3 DNA: TGTGCCAGCAGTTTTGAGCGAGAGACCCAGTACTTC. J is TRBJ2-5 and V is TRBV12-3 or TRBV12-4; no firm D call. CDR3 length equals 12 residues. V was shortened by 3 bases and J by 4 bases, with 6 bases between the two germline ends.

The CDR3 spells CASSQERVLNTEAFF. The DNA for the CDR3 is TGTGCCAGCAGCCAAGAGAGGGTCCTGAACACTGAAGCTTTCTTT. The chain uses TRBV3-1 (or the pseudogene TRBV3-2) and TRBJ1-1, with no clear D. Germline V gene lookup returns CDR1 LGHDT and CDR2 YNNKEL (reference sequence). The V and J ends lost 0 bases and 0 bases respectively, with 8 bases between them. The CDR3 runs 15 residues.

The chain is built from TRBV10-3 and TRBJ2-5; the match to TRBD2 covers 16 bases. The V and J ends lost 3 bases and 5 bases, in that order; junction bases with no gene match: 9. CDR1 ENHRY and CDR2 SYGVKD come from the germline V gene. The CDR3 length is 18 residues. The CDR3 DNA reads TGTGCCATCAGTGACCCCCCGGGACTAGCGGGGGGGTCGGAGACCCAGTACTTC. This translates into CAISDPPGLAGGSETQYF.

This rearrangement joins TRBV19 to TRBJ1-3, with D possibly TRBD1 on 6 matching bases. This CDR3 comprises 15 residues. V shed 6 bases and J shed 5 bases, with 17 bases lying between them. CDR1 LNHDA and CDR2 SQIVND come from the germline V gene (reference sequence). The CDR3 DNA follows: TGTGCCAGTAGAAGGGGACTACAGGGCCGAAACACCATATATTTT. This translates into CASRRGLQGRNTIYF.

The chain recombines TRBV2 with TRBJ2-7; possibly TRBD2 for D (7 bases). V lost 8 bases and J lost 0, with 17 bases in between. CDR1 and CDR2 (germline): SNHLY, FYNNEI. The CDR3 consists of 15 residues. In DNA form, the CDR3 reads TGTGCCAGCGGACCTCTGGGGGGGGCCTCCTACGAGCAGTACTTC. Translated, it gives CASGPLGGASYEQYF.

The rearrangement joins TRBV7-3 to TRBJ2-1; 11 bases fit TRBD2. The CDR3 loop spans 15 amino acids. The junction had 3 bases not matched to a gene; V was cut back by 4 bases and J by 4 bases. The germline V gene encodes CDR1 SGHTA and CDR2 FQGTGA. CDR3 nucleotide sequence: TGTGCCAGCAGCTCACTAGCGGGGGAATACAATGAGCAGTTCTTC. Amino acids: CASSSLAGEYNEQFF.

The genes are TRBV5-1 and TRBJ2-5; no clear D gene. The CDR3 covers 14 residues. Germline CDR1 is SGHRS and CDR2 is YFSETQ. The V end was cut by 0 bases, the J end by 2 bases, with 8 bases between. The CDR3 nucleotides read TGCGCCAGCAGCTTGGTGTCAGCGCAAGAGACCCAGTACTTC. Its protein product is CASSLVSAQETQYF.

The chain couples TRBV3-1 (or the pseudogene TRBV3-2) to TRBJ2-1; unclear D gene. The CDR3 sequence is 16 residues long. Germline CDR1 is LGHDT and CDR2 is YNNKEL (reference sequence). V lost 5 bases, J lost 9 bases, and 23 bases lay in between. CDR3 region: CASSLRQTTAQAEQFF. The CDR3 nucleotides read TGTGCCAGCAGCTTAAGGCAAACTACCGCACAAGCTGAGCAGTTCTTC.

The gene calls are TRBV27 and TRBJ2-3, with TRBD2 identical over 10 bases. This CDR3 region has 15 residues. With V trimmed by 5 bases and J by 1 base, 3 bases remained unmatched. In germline, CDR1 is MNHEY, CDR2 SMNVEV (reference sequence). DNA for the CDR3: TGTGCCAGCAGTGAGACTAGCGGGCGCACAGATACGCAGTATTTT. It yields the protein CASSETSGRTDTQYF.

The genes are TRBV7-3 and TRBJ2-7; 9 bases are a match to TRBD2. This CDR3 comprises 12 residues. Trimming at V came to 5 bases and at J to 6 bases, leaving 2 bases not matched to a gene. Germline values: CDR1 SGHTA, CDR2 FQGTGA. CDR3 bases: TGTGCCAGCAGCCAGACTAGCGGCGAGCAGTACTTC. This sequence encodes CASSQTSGEQYF.

V is TRBV27 and J is TRBJ2-1, with 7 bases identical to TRBD2. The CDR3 runs 13 residues. Germline V gives CDR1 MNHEY, CDR2 SMNVEV (reference sequence). The ends lost 5 bases at V and 6 bases at J; junction bases unmatched: 4. The CDR3 region is CASSLTSVNEQFF. CDR3 DNA: TGTGCCAGCAGTCTAACTAGCGTCAATGAGCAGTTCTTC.